The 2 T cell receptor beta chains below were found in one sample sequenced in a study of blood T cells in healthy people across ages. Sample-barcoded 5' priming and a J-beta primer mix drove a second PCR of about 7 to 11 cycles. TCRdb called the 5' RACE reads again in MiXCR, with one record for every CDR3 protein. This sample has about 1 million distinct CDR3 sequences, with 40% to 45% found just once. Source material: blood. Every receptor here comes from a woman aged 60 to 75 in good health.

This rearrangement joins TRBV5-1 to TRBJ2-7; the D call may be TRBD1 or TRBD2 (5 bases each). Germline V lookup: CDR1 SGHRS, CDR2 YFSETQ. Trimming cost V 4 bases and J 5 bases, with 19 bases left between them. The CDR3 is made up of 15 amino acids. The CDR3 protein is CASSARDGLRHEQYF. DNA of the CDR3: TGCGCCAGCAGCGCCCGGGACGGGCTACGGCACGAGCAGTACTTC.

The chain uses TRBV2 and TRBJ2-5; no definite D call. Trimming stripped 8 bases from V and 2 bases from J, with 9 bases between. The CDR3 loop spans 12 amino acids. Germline lookup yields CDR1 SNHLY and CDR2 FYNNEI. The CDR3 spells CASGEQQETQYF. The CDR3 coding sequence is TGTGCCAGCGGGGAACAGCAAGAGACCCAGTACTTC.